The 6 T cell receptor beta chains in this list originate from one sample, sequenced in a study of PD-1 blockade in classical Hodgkin lymphoma. Stated time point: cycle 4 day 1 (C4D1), after five to seven weeks of nivolumab. Every patient had relapsed following autologous stem cell transplantation, and cohorts differed in brentuximab vedotin exposure. Assay: immunoSEQ multiplex PCR; the TCRdb copy retains only in-frame clones and omits some. Of roughly 40,000 clones in the sample, 66% were seen once. Here the sequenced sample was peripheral blood mononuclear cells (PBMCs), taken before the fourth cycle of nivolumab. These receptors all stem from a human donor with classical Hodgkin lymphoma.

This clone appeared once. V gene TRBV28 combines with J gene TRBJ2-7; possible D gene TRBD1, 8 bases. From germline, CDR1 is MDHEN and CDR2 SYDVKM. The length of the CDR3 is 16 residues. V lost 4 bases and J 0 bases, leaving 16 bases between the germline ends. In DNA, the CDR3 is TGTGCCAGCAGTTCACAGGGGGACTATACCTCCTACGAGCAGTACTTC. Protein: CASSSQGDYTSYEQYF.

V usage is TRBV5-1 and J usage is TRBJ2-5; 9 bases are a match to TRBD1. V gave up 0 bases and J gave up 2 bases; unmatched junction bases: 2. CDR1 is SGHRS, CDR2 YFSETQ, per germline. The CDR3 length is 15 residues. CDR3 nucleotides: TGCGCCAGCAGCTTGGAAGGGACAGGGCAAGAGACCCAGTACTTC. Translating gives CASSLEGTGQETQYF.

Only a few counts were recorded for this clone. Distinct nucleotide sequences in the sample also encode this CDR3. CDR3 in amino acids: CAWSVLGTGELFF. The DNA of the CDR3 is TGTGCCTGGAGTGTACTCGGTACCGGGGAGCTGTTTTTT. This chain connects TRBV30 to TRBJ2-2; D is uncertain. Trimming shortened V by 0 bases and J by 5 bases, and 7 bases separated the two germline ends. CDR1 is GTSNPN and CDR2 is SVGIG in the germline V gene (reference sequence). This CDR3 has 13 amino acids.

This clone turned up a few times. The V gene is TRBV27, the J gene TRBJ2-7; unclear D gene. Germline assignment: CDR1 MNHEY and CDR2 SMNVEV (reference sequence). The CDR3 loop spans 13 amino acids. Trimming removed 2 bases at V and 1 base at J, with 6 bases between. CDR3 amino acids: CASSLKESYEQYF. The CDR3 region has the DNA TGTGCCAGCAGTTTAAAGGAGTCCTACGAGCAGTACTTC.

This clone is medium-sized. The chain carries TRBV15 and TRBJ1-1, with TRBD1 identical over 10 bases. The germline CDR1 and CDR2 sequences are LNHNV and YYDKDF (reference sequence). There are 14 residues in the CDR3. Unmatched junction bases numbered 4, after V lost 3 bases and J lost 6 bases. Written as DNA, the CDR3 is TGTGCCACCAGCAGGGGACAGGGGAGTGCTGAAGCTTTCTTT. Its protein is CATSRGQGSAEAFF.

V and J are TRBV6-1 and TRBJ2-5, with TRBD1 matching 11 bases. Germline V gene sequence: CDR1 MNHNS, CDR2 SASEGT. After removal of 6 bases from V and 5 bases from J, the junction contained 5 bases not matched to a gene. CDR3 length: 14 amino acids. For the CDR3, the DNA is TGTGCCAGCAGCGGGACAGGGGGTTGGGAGACCCAGTACTTC. Amino acid sequence: CASSGTGGWETQYF.